These 13 T cell receptor beta chains share one sample of origin, sequenced in a study of human T cells and chemical hapten exposure. Time point noted: pre-sensitization, week 0. Noted treatment: therapeutic diphenylcyclopropenone sensitization with weekly scalp DPC. TCRdb fed the RACE reads into MiXCR, producing one record per CDR3 protein. Counted here are around 300,000 distinct CDR3 sequences, 4.5% to 5.5% occurring once; the ten biggest clones make up about 8.7%. This material consisted of whole blood, taken in connection with sensitization to the hapten diphenylcyclopropenone (DPC). The receptors were sampled from a woman aged 18-30 years with alopecia areata. Some clones in this sample may be carry-over from other donors' samples.

The chain recombines TRBV12-3 or TRBV12-4 with TRBJ1-3; D is ambiguous. There are 11 residues in the CDR3. Trimming took off 5 bases at V and 7 bases at J, with 6 bases between the two ends. CDR3 sequence: CASSPKNTIYF. For the CDR3, the DNA is TGTGCCAGCAGTCCCAAGAACACCATATATTTT.

This clonotype was detected a few times. The CDR3 protein is CASSPGLAGPEQYF. DNA for the CDR3: TGTGCCAGCAGTCCTGGACTAGCGGGACCTGAGCAGTACTTC. The J gene is TRBJ2-7, the V gene TRBV6-5; 12 bases map to TRBD2. The CDR3 covers 14 residues. The germline CDR1 and CDR2 sequences are MNHEY and SVGAGI. Trimming at V came to 5 bases and at J to 7 bases, leaving 6 bases not matched to a gene.

The sample holds many counts of this clonotype. The chain combines TRBV28 with TRBJ2-3, with 14 bases that match TRBD2. The CDR3 is 19 residues long. J lost 2 bases, V lost 5 bases, and 12 bases had no gene match. The germline V gene encodes CDR1 MDHEN and CDR2 SYDVKM. The CDR3 spells CASSPPIGLAGGYTDTQYF. CDR3 DNA sequence: TGTGCCAGCAGTCCTCCTATTGGACTAGCGGGGGGTTACACAGATACGCAGTATTTT.

This clonotype was counted at least ten times. The genes are TRBV7-2 and TRBJ2-7; either TRBD1 or TRBD2 may fit D (7 bases each). V was clipped by 6 bases and J by 4 bases, with 16 bases between them. This CDR3 contains 14 residues. Germline V gives CDR1 SGHTA, CDR2 FQGNSA. The CDR3 loop is CASSLGGGPYEQYF. The CDR3 DNA reads as TGTGCCAGCAGTTTGGGAGGGGGCCCGTACGAGCAGTACTTC.

This clonotype appeared a few times. The chain combines TRBV7-9 with TRBJ1-1; D possibly corresponds to TRBD1 (5 bases). In germline, CDR1 is SEHNR, CDR2 FQNEAQ (reference sequence). Deletions cut 4 bases from V and 8 bases from J, with 17 bases between. The length of the CDR3 is 14 residues. The CDR3 nucleotides read TGTGCCAGCAGCTCCCAGCGTTACCAGGGAGAAGCTTTCTTT. Translation: CASSSQRYQGEAFF.

The rearrangement links TRBV28 to TRBJ1-6, with D possibly being TRBD1 (6 bases). The CDR3 has 14 residues. The V gene lost 5 bases and the J gene lost 6 bases, with 11 bases spanning the gap. CDR1 and CDR2 (germline): MDHEN, SYDVKM. In DNA, the CDR3 is TGTGCCAGCAGTCCGGGACACGCTAATTCACCCCTCCACTTT. Encoded protein: CASSPGHANSPLHF.

This clonotype has a count of ten or more. The chain recombines TRBV12-3 or TRBV12-4 with TRBJ2-7; D may be TRBD2 (6 bases). The CDR3 sequence is 13 residues long. V was shortened by 5 bases and J by 5 bases, with 13 bases between the two germline ends. CDR3 amino acids: CASSPRGTDEQYF. The CDR3 DNA sequence: TGTGCCAGCAGTCCGCGCGGGACGGACGAGCAGTACTTC.

This clonotype appeared many times. The rearrangement links TRBV20-1 to TRBJ2-2; 8 nucleotides line up with TRBD1. The CDR3 covers 15 residues. The germline V gene has CDR1 DFQATT and CDR2 SNEGSKA (reference sequence). The junction had 12 bases not matched to a gene; V was cut back by 6 bases and J by 6 bases. This chain's CDR3 is CSARLRDRKAGELFF. In DNA, the CDR3 is TGCAGTGCCCGTCTCCGGGACAGGAAGGCCGGGGAGCTGTTTTTT.

This clonotype was found many times. The V and J genes are TRBV28 and TRBJ2-6, with unresolved D. There are 15 residues in the CDR3. V dropped 4 bases and J dropped 0 bases, with 7 bases sitting between them. Per germline, CDR1 MDHEN and CDR2 SYDVKM. The CDR3 DNA reads TGTGCCAGCAGTTCTCACAGCTCTGGGGCCAACGTCCTGACTTTC. It translates to CASSSHSSGANVLTF.

The chain joins TRBV20-1 to TRBJ1-5; D is possibly TRBD1 (5 bases). The CDR3 totals 16 residues. Deletions cut 2 bases from V and 0 bases from J, with 14 bases between. Germline V lookup: CDR1 DFQATT, CDR2 SNEGSKA (reference sequence). CDR3 nucleotides: TGCAGTGCTAGATTGGCAGGGCGGGATAGCAATCAGCCCCAGCATTTT. Its translation: CSARLAGRDSNQPQHF.

The rearrangement links TRBV9 to TRBJ2-2, with 12 bases aligning to TRBD1. Germline loops: CDR1 SGDLS, CDR2 YYNGEE. V lost 0 bases and J lost 6; bases outside the gene matches: 3. The CDR3 extends over 16 amino acids. DNA of the CDR3: TGTGCCAGCAGCGTAGTTGGGACAGGGGGCTCCGGGGAGCTGTTTTTT. Protein product: CASSVVGTGGSGELFF. Looking up the rest from reference TRBV9 and TRBJ2-2 gives the full variable domain: DSGVTQTPKHLITATGQRVTLRCSPRSGDLSVYWYQQSLDQGLQFLIQYYNGEERAKGNILERFSAQQFPDLHSELNLSSLELGDSALYFCASSVVGTGGSGELFFGEGSRLTVL.

A few counts support this clonotype. V and J are TRBV29-1 and TRBJ2-7; 10 positions match TRBD1. J gave up 1 base and V 5 bases, and 17 bases lay outside the gene matches. CDR3 length: 18 residues. Germline lookup yields CDR1 SQVTM and CDR2 ANQGSEA. Here the CDR3 reads CSVWGTLGRDRGSYEQYF. Here the CDR3 DNA reads TGCAGCGTTTGGGGAACACTCGGGCGGGACAGGGGATCCTACGAGCAGTACTTC.

The chain uses TRBV6-2 or TRBV6-3 and TRBJ1-4; no clear D. The CDR3 extends over 14 amino acids. Germline CDR1 reads MNHEY; CDR2 reads SVGEGT. The V and J ends lost 2 bases and 4 bases respectively, with 8 bases between them. This CDR3 is CASSYQDYNEKLFF. In DNA, the CDR3 is TGTGCCAGCAGTTACCAAGACTATAATGAAAAACTGTTTTTT.